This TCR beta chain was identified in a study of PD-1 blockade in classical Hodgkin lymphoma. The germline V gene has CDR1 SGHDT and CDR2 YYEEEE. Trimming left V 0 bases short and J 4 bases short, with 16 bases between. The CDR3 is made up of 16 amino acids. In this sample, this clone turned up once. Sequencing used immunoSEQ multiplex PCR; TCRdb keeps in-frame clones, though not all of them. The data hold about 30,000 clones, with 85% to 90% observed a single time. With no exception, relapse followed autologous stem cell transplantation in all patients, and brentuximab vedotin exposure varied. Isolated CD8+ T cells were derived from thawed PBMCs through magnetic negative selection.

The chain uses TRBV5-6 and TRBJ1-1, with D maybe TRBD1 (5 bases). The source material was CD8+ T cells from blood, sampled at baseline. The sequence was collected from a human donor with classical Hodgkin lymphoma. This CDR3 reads CASSLALGEGITEAFF. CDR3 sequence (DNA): TGTGCCAGCAGCTTGGCACTGGGGGAGGGGATCACTGAAGCTTTCTTT.